This T cell receptor beta chain originates from a study of CD8+ T cells in alopecia areata. Following RNA extraction, reverse transcription yielded cDNA that acted as the sequencing template. Assay: immunoSEQ multiplex PCR; the TCRdb copy retains only in-frame clones and omits some. The sample carries some 190,000 clones, roughly half recorded once. This CDR3 is 13 amino acids long. The V and J ends lost 6 bases and 7 bases respectively, with 16 bases between them. Germline V gene data show CDR1 as MNHEY and CDR2 as SMNVEV (reference sequence). In its sample, this clone was seen a few times. Treatment in this sample: oral pan-JAK inhibitor, 5-10 mg twice daily.

The sequence was obtained from a human donor with alopecia areata. The J gene is TRBJ2-7, the V gene TRBV27; a weak D match, TRBD1 (6 bases). The sample consisted of CD8+ T cells sorted from blood, taken at approximately week 51, from a patient treated with tofacitinib. CDR3 DNA: TGTGCCAGCAGCCGAGGACAGTCCGGGGAGCAGTACTTC. Amino acid sequence: CASSRGQSGEQYF.